This T cell receptor (beta chain) was sequenced during a study of OX40 agonist ivuxolimab in advanced cancers. CDR1 and CDR2 (germline): GTSNPN, SVGIG (reference sequence). CDR3 length: 11 residues. V was shortened by 1 base and J by 10 bases, with 11 bases between the two germline ends. Generated by immunoSEQ multiplex PCR, the TCRdb table keeps only in-frame clones and is missing some. The sample lists over 90,000 clones, 86% seen once, with around 2% in the top ten. The V and J genes are TRBV30 and TRBJ2-7, with D tentatively TRBD1 (6 bases). The sequenced sample was CD4+ or CD8+ T cells sorted from blood, obtained in a trial of the OX40 agonist ivuxolimab. This TCR was recovered from an adult with an advanced solid tumor such as melanoma, head and neck, liver or kidney cancer. CDR3 sequence (DNA): TGTGCCTGGAGTGACAGGGCAGTTCAGTACTTC. It translates to CAWSDRAVQYF. Filled out from reference TRBV30 and TRBJ2-7, the complete variable domain reads SQTIHQWPATLVQPVGSPLSLECTVEGTSNPNLYWYRQAAGRGLQLLFYSVGIGQISSEVPQNLSASRPQDRQFILSSKKLLLSDSGFYLCAWSDRAVQYFGPGTRLTVT.